The entry that follows covers one TCR beta chain sequence. This specimen comes from a study of blood T cell repertoires in COVID-19. Study summary: COVID-19 samples collected from the United States, Italy and Spain covered acute and convalescent phases. Sample material is recorded as cDNA or gDNA derived from T cells, B-cell-depleted T cells, or PBMCs.

In the source study's methods: Amplification from reference gene primers served as the basis for estimated nucleated cell counts. Libraries were prepared by immunoSEQ multiplex PCR; TCRdb keeps only in-frame clonotypes and omits some of them. V, J and clone size reflect that table, while D and trimming were determined from the DNA. The table includes roughly 150,000 clones, 80% to 85% detected once. Trimming removed 4 bases from V and 7 bases from J; junction bases left unmatched: 8. CDR3 length: 15 residues. Per germline, CDR1 LGHNT and CDR2 FRNRAP. The clonotype was recovered from a man between 65 and 85 years old with active or convalescent COVID-19. This chain links TRBV12-5 with TRBJ2-1; 9 nucleotides line up with TRBD1. Sequenced input: peripheral blood. The CDR3: CASGSGQGRANEQFF. As DNA, the CDR3 is TGTGCTAGTGGTTCGGGACAGGGCCGGGCGAATGAGCAGTTCTTC.